The rows below give T cell receptor beta chains drawn from one sample of a study of blood T cell repertoires in COVID-19. The data were produced by immunoSEQ multiplex PCR, yet TCRdb's version contains in-frame clones alone and is incomplete. The data show 150,000 to 200,000 clones, less than 85% seen once. The sequencing sample was made of peripheral blood. The source of these receptors is a woman in her thirties or forties with COVID-19, enrolled during active disease. Each CDR3 is given with its conserved first and last residue. The D gene is left open where the match is weak. The size field is filled for only some rows; it gives once, few, many or a size class.

v_call,clone_size,j_call,d_call,cdr3_length,cdr3_aa,cdr3_nt
TRBV5-6,-,TRBJ1-5,-,14,CASSFGESNQPQHF,TGTGCCAGCAGCTTCGGGGAGTCCAATCAGCCCCAGCATTTT
TRBV9,-,TRBJ1-4,TRBD1,15,CASSVVRDRDEKLFF,TGTGCCAGCAGCGTAGTTAGGGACAGGGATGAAAAACTGTTTTTT
TRBV28,once,TRBJ2-7,TRBD2,14,CASSLAGGLREQYF,TGTGCCAGCAGTTTAGCGGGAGGCCTTAGGGAGCAGTACTTC
TRBV12-3/TRBV12-4,-,TRBJ1-5,-,13,CASSSGDNQPQHF,TGTGCCAGCAGCTCGGGAGACAATCAGCCCCAGCATTTT
TRBV6-5,-,TRBJ2-3,TRBD1,15,CASSSTGFPTDTQYF,TGTGCCAGCAGTTCGACAGGGTTCCCGACAGATACGCAGTATTTT
TRBV6-5,-,TRBJ2-2,-,15,CASRQPGRNTGELFF,TGTGCCAGCAGACAGCCCGGCAGGAACACCGGGGAGCTGTTTTTT
TRBV30,-,TRBJ2-1,-,15,CAWSVILRGMAEQFF,TGTGCCTGGAGTGTAATTTTGAGAGGAATGGCTGAGCAGTTCTTC
TRBV4-2,-,TRBJ2-3,-,14,CASSQSFGSWAQYF,TGTGCCAGCAGCCAGAGTTTCGGGTCCTGGGCGCAGTATTTT
TRBV27,-,TRBJ2-7,TRBD1,14,CASRRTGGTYEQYF,TGTGCCAGCAGAAGGACAGGGGGGACCTACGAGCAGTACTTC
TRBV11-1,-,TRBJ1-1,TRBD1,14,CASSLAGTAGEAFF,TGTGCCAGCAGCTTAGCGGGGACAGCCGGTGAAGCTTTCTTT
TRBV19,-,TRBJ1-3,-,14,CAVRGVSSGNTIYF,TGTGCCGTCCGCGGGGTAAGCTCTGGAAACACCATATATTTT
TRBV7-3,-,TRBJ2-1,-,13,CASSYSPVDEQFF,TGTGCCAGCAGCTACTCGCCCGTCGATGAGCAGTTCTTC
TRBV6-2/TRBV6-3,-,TRBJ1-5,-,14,CASSYTTGFQPQHF,TGTGCCAGCAGTTACACTACAGGGTTTCAGCCCCAGCATTTT
TRBV3-1/TRBV3-2,-,TRBJ2-1,-,14,CASSQIGGPDEQFF,TGTGCCAGCAGCCAAATCGGGGGGCCGGATGAGCAGTTCTTC
TRBV2,once,TRBJ2-3,-,14,CASSFLASTDTQYF,TGTGCCAGCAGCTTCTTAGCCTCCACAGATACGCAGTATTTT
TRBV2,-,TRBJ2-5,TRBD1,15,CASSRVGTAQETQYF,TGTGCCAGCAGTCGTGTTGGGACAGCCCAAGAGACCCAGTACTTC
TRBV29-1,-,TRBJ1-1,-,18,CSVERSGAGRAMNTEAFF,TGCAGCGTTGAAAGGTCTGGGGCAGGCCGCGCCATGAACACTGAAGCTTTCTTT
TRBV30,-,TRBJ1-1,-,12,CAWSFVNTEAFF,TGTGCCTGGTCCTTCGTGAACACTGAAGCTTTCTTT
TRBV28,-,TRBJ2-7,TRBD1,15,CASSSAGTGDHEQYF,TGTGCCAGCAGTTCTGCTGGGACAGGGGACCACGAGCAGTACTTC
TRBV5-1,-,TRBJ2-7,-,16,CASSLAGGTPSYEQYF,TGCGCCAGCAGCTTGGCCGGGGGGACACCGTCCTACGAGCAGTACTTC
TRBV6-5,-,TRBJ1-3,-,12,CASRSTGNTIYF,TGTGCCAGCAGGTCAACTGGAAACACCATATATTTT
TRBV6-5,-,TRBJ2-1,TRBD2,16,CASSYSRSGRGNEQFF,TGTGCCAGCAGTTACTCGAGAAGCGGGAGGGGCAATGAGCAGTTCTTC
TRBV7-9,-,TRBJ2-3,TRBD2,16,CASSSDTLAGVDTQYF,TGTGCCAGCAGTTCGGATACGCTAGCGGGGGTTGATACGCAGTATTTT
TRBV19,-,TRBJ2-1,TRBD2,16,CASSSRRTSGYNEQFF,TGTGCCAGTAGTTCCCGCCGGACTAGCGGCTACAATGAGCAGTTCTTC
TRBV9,-,TRBJ2-3,-,14,CASSVSSSPDTQYF,TGTGCCAGCAGCGTATCCTCGTCCCCAGATACGCAGTATTTT
TRBV28,-,TRBJ1-5,TRBD1,14,CASRTGVSNQPQHF,TGTGCCAGCCGGACAGGGGTTAGCAATCAGCCCCAGCATTTT
TRBV12-3/TRBV12-4,-,TRBJ2-3,-,12,CASSSTSDTQYF,TGTGCCAGCAGTTCTACTTCGGATACGCAGTATTTT
TRBV3-1/TRBV3-2,-,TRBJ2-7,-,13,CASSQVQGYEQYF,TGTGCCAGCAGCCAAGTACAGGGATACGAGCAGTACTTC
TRBV25-1,-,TRBJ1-2,TRBD1,12,CASRGGDYGYTF,TGTGCCAGCAGAGGGGGCGACTATGGCTACACCTTC
TRBV27,-,TRBJ2-7,-,13,CASSSQGSYEQYF,TGTGCCAGCAGTTCTCAGGGGTCGTACGAGCAGTACTTC
TRBV3-1/TRBV3-2,-,TRBJ1-1,TRBD1,14,CASSMDRTNTEAFF,TGTGCCAGCAGTATGGACAGGACGAACACTGAAGCTTTCTTT
TRBV28,-,TRBJ2-7,TRBD2,15,CASSPGLAASYEQYF,TGTGCCAGCAGTCCGGGACTAGCGGCCTCCTACGAGCAGTACTTC
TRBV4-1,-,TRBJ2-7,TRBD2,19,CASSQDPGTSGKRGYEQYF,TGCGCCAGCAGCCAAGATCCTGGGACTAGCGGGAAAAGAGGCTACGAGCAGTACTTC
TRBV9,-,TRBJ2-7,-,15,CASSAGGLDSYEQYF,TGTGCCAGCAGCGCGGGTGGACTCGATTCCTACGAGCAGTACTTC
TRBV19,-,TRBJ2-5,-,15,CASSKGHRSLETQYF,TGTGCCAGTAGTAAGGGACATCGCTCGTTAGAGACCCAGTACTTC
TRBV5-5,-,TRBJ2-5,TRBD2,16,CASTLGSGGGQETQYF,TGTGCCAGCACACTCGGTAGCGGGGGTGGCCAAGAGACCCAGTACTTC
TRBV9,few,TRBJ2-5,TRBD1,16,CASSVQGANVGETQYF,TGTGCCAGCAGCGTGCAGGGGGCCAACGTGGGAGAGACCCAGTACTTC
TRBV28,-,TRBJ1-2,TRBD1,13,CASRRPTGPGYTF,TGTGCCAGCCGCCGCCCGACAGGGCCTGGCTACACCTTC
TRBV10-3,-,TRBJ1-1,-,15,CAISDRGAGETEAFF,TGTGCCATCAGTGACCGGGGGGCTGGGGAGACTGAAGCTTTCTTT
TRBV19,once,TRBJ2-4,TRBD1,15,CASSLAGTGANIQYF,TGTGCCAGTAGTTTGGCCGGGACAGGGGCGAACATTCAGTACTTC
TRBV4-1,-,TRBJ1-6,TRBD1,20,CASSPQGGIPSSSYNSPLHF,TGCGCCAGCAGCCCCCAGGGGGGCATCCCCTCGAGCTCCTATAATTCACCCCTCCACTTT
TRBV18,-,TRBJ2-2,TRBD1,16,CASSPMAGGETGELFF,TGTGCCAGCTCACCGATGGCAGGGGGCGAAACCGGGGAGCTGTTTTTT
TRBV24-1,-,TRBJ2-1,-,14,CATSDWRQNNEQFF,TGTGCCACCAGTGATTGGCGGCAGAACAATGAGCAGTTCTTC
TRBV5-1,-,TRBJ1-5,TRBD1,15,CASSLGTGMYQPQHF,TGCGCCAGCAGCTTGGGGACAGGGATGTACCAGCCCCAGCATTTT
TRBV7-8,-,TRBJ2-1,-,16,CASSRLVISSYNEQFF,TGTGCCAGCAGCAGACTAGTTATTAGCTCCTACAATGAGCAGTTCTTC